These 32 T cell receptor beta chains were sequenced from one sample in a study of identical twins. TCRdb reanalysed the 5' RACE reads using MiXCR and keeps one entry per CDR3 protein. In the table there are some 260,000 distinct CDR3 sequences, around 15% of which are singletons. The material sequenced was memory (CD45RO+) T cells sorted from blood. The receptors were sampled from a woman aged 18-30 years in good health.

At least ten counts were recorded for this clonotype. J is TRBJ2-2 and V is TRBV6-5; tentatively, D is TRBD1 (6 bases). CDR1 and CDR2 (germline): MNHEY, SVGAGI. Trimming stripped 0 bases from V and 5 bases from J, with 13 bases between. The CDR3 is 16 amino acids. The DNA for the CDR3 is TGTGCCAGCAGTTACTCGATTAACAGGGATACCGGGGAGCTGTTTTTT. This codes for CASSYSINRDTGELFF.

This clonotype showed up many times. The CDR3 sequence is CASRRGINEKLFF. CDR3 sequence (DNA): TGTGCCAGCAGAAGGGGAATTAATGAAAAACTGTTTTTT. The rearrangement uses TRBV12-3 or TRBV12-4 and TRBJ1-4; the D gene is possibly TRBD1 (5 bases). The ends were cut back, 6 bases at V and 4 bases at J, with 9 bases in the middle. CDR3 size: 13 residues.

This clonotype was seen many times. The chain recombines TRBV7-2 with TRBJ2-5; 7 bases are a match to TRBD1. From germline, CDR1 is SGHTA and CDR2 FQGNSA. This CDR3 has 16 amino acids. The J segment lost 5 bases and the V segment lost 4 bases, leaving 13 bases of the junction unmatched. This CDR3 reads CASSSRQGGARETQYF. CDR3 DNA: TGTGCCAGCAGCTCCCGACAGGGTGGGGCGAGGGAGACCCAGTACTTC. Full variable domain (remainder filled in from reference TRBV7-2 and TRBJ2-5): GAGVSQSPSNKVTEKGKDVELRCDPISGHTALYWYRQSLGQGLEFLIYFQGNSAPDKSGLPSDRFSAERTGGSVSTLTIQRTQQEDSAVYLCASSSRQGGARETQYFGPGTRLLVL.

The chain couples TRBV29-1 to TRBJ2-1; 9 bases agree with TRBD1. Trimming cost V 4 bases and J 6 bases; bases outside gene matches: 13. The CDR3 has 16 residues. Germline lookup yields CDR1 SQVTM and CDR2 ANQGSEA. The CDR3 region is CSVATRQGGFINEQFF. The CDR3 DNA follows: TGCAGCGTTGCCACTCGACAGGGGGGATTTATCAATGAGCAGTTCTTC.

This clonotype has just a few counts. J is TRBJ2-1 and V is TRBV5-1, with 13 bases matching TRBD2. From germline, CDR1 is SGHRS and CDR2 YFSETQ. The CDR3 is 17 amino acids. The V gene end was trimmed by 0 bases and the J gene end by 4 bases; junction bases not matched to a gene: 4. The CDR3 coding sequence is TGCGCCAGCAGCTTGGCCAGGACTAGCGGGGGATACAATGAGCAGTTCTTC. It translates to CASSLARTSGGYNEQFF.

V gene TRBV5-1 combines with J gene TRBJ2-7; maybe TRBD1 (5 bases). Trimming took 2 bases from V and 0 from J, leaving 6 bases between them. CDR1 SGHRS and CDR2 YFSETQ come from the germline V gene. The CDR3 is made up of 13 amino acids. CDR3 protein: CASSFDSSYEQYF. The CDR3, as DNA: TGCGCCAGCAGCTTTGACAGCTCCTACGAGCAGTACTTC.

CDR3 nucleotides: TGTGCCAGCAGCTGGGACACCGCGGAGACCCAGTACTTC. This gives the protein CASSWDTAETQYF. This chain joins TRBV7-9 and TRBJ2-5, with D perhaps matching TRBD1 (6 bases). The CDR3 covers 13 residues. Trimming removed 4 bases at V and 5 bases at J, with 11 bases between. Germline CDR1 and CDR2: SEHNR and FQNEAQ (reference sequence). The whole variable domain, filled in from reference TRBV7-9 and TRBJ2-5, reads DTGVSQNPRHKITKRGQNVTFRCDPISEHNRLYWYRQTLGQGPEFLTYFQNEAQLEKSRLLSDRFSAERPKGSFSTLEIQRTEQGDSAMYLCASSWDTAETQYFGPGTRLLVL.

The chain is built from TRBV20-1 and TRBJ2-1; D gene ambiguous. V was clipped by 6 bases and J by 7 bases, with 10 bases between them. The length of the CDR3 is 11 residues. The germline V gene has CDR1 DFQATT and CDR2 SNEGSKA (reference sequence). The CDR3 nucleotides read TGCAGTGCCGGACCCGGGAATGAGCAGTTCTTC. This translates into CSAGPGNEQFF.

J is TRBJ2-7 and V is TRBV10-3; TRBD1 matches 7 bases. The CDR3 is made up of 14 amino acids. Germline CDR1 and CDR2: ENHRY and SYGVKD. V was pared by 10 bases and J by 3 bases, with 12 bases of the junction left unmatched. Written as DNA, the CDR3 is TGTGCCACAGGGGCGCGACAGGGAGACTACGAGCAGTACTTC. It is translated as CATGARQGDYEQYF.

This clonotype has more than one count but fewer than ten. The J gene is TRBJ1-1, the V gene TRBV20-1; 7 nucleotides agree with TRBD1. V trimming: 3 bases; J trimming: 0 bases; junction bases outside the gene matches: 7. Germline lookup yields CDR1 DFQATT and CDR2 SNEGSKA (reference sequence). The CDR3 sequence is 15 residues long. CDR3 nucleotides: TGCAGTGCTAGTGGTCGGGGACAGTTGAACACTGAAGCTTTCTTT. This codes for CSASGRGQLNTEAFF.

The chain carries TRBV7-8 and TRBJ1-1; tentative D call: TRBD1 (5 bases). Germline CDR1 SGHVS, CDR2 FQNEAQ. CDR3 length: 13 amino acids. The V gene lost 3 bases and the J gene lost 10 bases, with 15 bases spanning the gap. CDR3 nucleotide sequence: TGTGCCAGCAGCTTCCGGGAGGGGATTCGAGCTTTCTTT. Translated: CASSFREGIRAFF.

The table lists this clonotype with many counts. This chain connects TRBV6-2 or TRBV6-3 to TRBJ2-3, with D possibly being TRBD2 (5 bases). The CDR3 covers 13 residues. Trimming took off 11 bases at V and 2 bases at J, with 14 bases between the two ends. Germline-derived CDR1 and CDR2 are MNHEY and SVGEGT. CDR3 sequence: CAGNSGNTDTQYF. Written as DNA, the CDR3 is TGTGCCGGCAACTCCGGGAACACAGATACGCAGTATTTT.

There are many counts of this clonotype. The chain uses TRBV20-1 and TRBJ1-1; D uncertain. V lost 4 bases and J 0 bases, leaving 6 bases between the germline ends. CDR1 and CDR2 (germline): DFQATT, SNEGSKA (reference sequence). The CDR3 runs to 12 residues. The CDR3 DNA is TGCAGTGCTATGGTGATGAACACTGAAGCTTTCTTT. It is translated as CSAMVMNTEAFF.

This clonotype was counted only a few times. The chain combines TRBV11-2 with TRBJ2-5; 11 bases agree with TRBD2. Germline trimming cut 4 bases from V and 9 bases from J; bases unmatched to any gene: 19. Germline V lookup: CDR1 SGHAT, CDR2 FQNNGV. The CDR3 consists of 18 residues. The DNA of the CDR3 is TGTGCCAGCAGCTCGCAAATTAGCGGGAGGGTCGTGGCGAGGTCCCAGTACTTC. It translates to CASSSQISGRVVARSQYF.

The chain combines TRBV20-1 with TRBJ2-7; D perhaps matches TRBD1 (6 bases). Germline CDR1 DFQATT, CDR2 SNEGSKA (reference sequence). The CDR3 runs to 13 residues. V was shortened by 6 bases and J by 2 bases, with 14 bases between the two germline ends. The CDR3 region is CSATGSYPYEQYF. CDR3 DNA sequence: TGCAGTGCCACAGGGTCTTATCCCTACGAGCAGTACTTC.

The V and J genes are TRBV6-1 and TRBJ1-6; TRBD1 aligns across 8 bases. The CDR3 totals 14 residues. The trim removed 8 bases at V and 8 bases at J, leaving 8 bases unmatched. Germline lookup yields CDR1 MNHNS and CDR2 SASEGT. CDR3 DNA sequence: TGTGCCAGCGGATTCGGGACAGGATATTCACCCCTCCACTTT. This codes for CASGFGTGYSPLHF.

This clonotype was detected a few times. V and J are TRBV20-1 and TRBJ2-7; 7 positions match TRBD2. Trimming at V came to 0 bases and at J to 3 bases, leaving 11 bases not matched to a gene. Germline V gene lookup returns CDR1 DFQATT and CDR2 SNEGSKA (reference sequence). The CDR3 consists of 16 residues. As DNA, the CDR3 is TGCAGTGCTAGAGATAGTGAGGCTAGCGGATTCTACGAGCAGTACTTC. Translation: CSARDSEASGFYEQYF.

This clonotype turned up a few times. J is TRBJ2-7 and V is TRBV6-5, with D tentatively TRBD1 (6 bases). Trimming took 2 bases from V and 3 from J, leaving 17 bases between them. The CDR3 spans 16 residues. CDR1 MNHEY and CDR2 SVGAGI come from the germline V gene. The DNA for the CDR3 is TGTGCCAGCAGTTACCTGGGGGCAGGGGAAGGCTACGAGCAGTACTTC. This gives the protein CASSYLGAGEGYEQYF.

This clonotype was counted only a few times. The gene calls are TRBV7-9 and TRBJ1-2; D might be TRBD1 (5 bases). CDR3 length: 14 amino acids. With 1 base removed from V and 10 bases from J, the gap between germline ends came to 16 bases. CDR1 is SEHNR, CDR2 FQNEAQ, per germline (reference sequence). The CDR3 DNA reads as TGTGCCAGCAGCTTAGAAGGGGCGATTGGATCCTACACCTTC. This translates into CASSLEGAIGSYTF.

This clonotype was observed a few times. The J gene is TRBJ2-5, the V gene TRBV15, with D uncertain. The length of the CDR3 is 13 residues. The V gene's germline CDR1 is LNHNV and CDR2 YYDKDF (reference sequence). V was trimmed by 0 bases and J by 5 bases, leaving 7 bases between them. For the CDR3, the DNA is TGTGCCACCAGCAGAGACCCCCTGGAGACCCAGTACTTC. Translation gives CATSRDPLETQYF.

This clonotype was seen only a few times. The chain recombines TRBV18 with TRBJ1-1; D remains unclear. This CDR3 spans 13 amino acids. Germline values: CDR1 KGHSH, CDR2 LQKENI. V lost 5 bases to trimming and J lost 2 bases, with 9 bases between them. The chain's CDR3 is CASSDGPNTEAFF. CDR3 in DNA: TGTGCCAGCTCAGACGGACCCAACACTGAAGCTTTCTTT.

This clonotype has a handful of counts. The chain joins TRBV12-5 to TRBJ1-2; 9 nucleotides align to TRBD1. V was pared by 1 base and J by 9 bases, with 6 bases of the junction left unmatched. This CDR3 region has 14 residues. Per the germline V gene, CDR1 is LGHNT and CDR2 is FRNRAP. The CDR3, as DNA: TGTGCTAGTGGTTTGGACCAACAGGGGGCAAGCTACACCTTC. As protein: CASGLDQQGASYTF.

CDR3 loop: CASALLAMNTEAFF. The DNA for the CDR3 is TGTGCCAGCGCGCTTTTAGCCATGAACACTGAAGCTTTCTTT. The rearrangement links TRBV2 to TRBJ1-1; D gene unclear. The CDR3 is 14 amino acids. Germline V gene lookup returns CDR1 SNHLY and CDR2 FYNNEI. The ends were cut back, 8 bases at V and 0 bases at J, with 13 bases in the middle. Combining the CDR3 with reference TRBV2 and TRBJ1-1 gives the whole variable domain EPEVTQTPSHQVTQMGQEVILRCVPISNHLYFYWYRQILGQKVEFLVSFYNNEISEKSEIFDDQFSVERPDGSNFTLKIRSTKLEDSAMYFCASALLAMNTEAFFGQGTRLTVV.

This clonotype was detected ten times or more. The chain links TRBV4-3 to TRBJ2-3; D call uncertain. CDR3 size: 14 residues. From germline, CDR1 is LGHNA and CDR2 YSLEER. The V end was cut by 4 bases, the J end by 0 bases, with 8 bases between. CDR3 sequence (DNA): TGCGCCAGCAGCCCAGAGGTTAGCACAGATACGCAGTATTTT. Residues: CASSPEVSTDTQYF.

This chain uses TRBV19 with TRBJ2-1; 7 bases are a match to TRBD2. The V and J ends lost 3 bases and 9 bases, in that order; junction bases with no gene match: 5. The germline V gene has CDR1 LNHDA and CDR2 SQIVND (reference sequence). This CDR3 contains 13 residues. This CDR3 is CASSILGGVEQFF. CDR3 coding DNA: TGTGCCAGTAGTATTTTGGGGGGGGTTGAGCAGTTCTTC.

Many counts were recorded for this clonotype. V is TRBV15 and J is TRBJ1-5; D unclear. V shed 3 bases and J shed 4 bases, with 22 bases lying between them. The CDR3 consists of 18 residues. Germline lookup yields CDR1 LNHNV and CDR2 YYDKDF (reference sequence). CDR3 sequence (DNA): TGTGCCACCAGCAGGTCTATCCCATCCGGCGTATTGAATCAGCCCCAGCATTTT. It yields the protein CATSRSIPSGVLNQPQHF. The complete variable domain, with remaining parts taken from reference TRBV15 and TRBJ1-5, reads DAMVIQNPRYQVTQFGKPVTLSCSQTLNHNVMYWYQQKSSQAPKLLFHYYDKDFNNEADTPDNFQSRRPNTSFCFLDIRSPGLGDTAMYLCATSRSIPSGVLNQPQHFGDGTRLSIL.

The genes are TRBV9 and TRBJ2-1, with D possibly TRBD2 on 5 matching bases. Looked up from germline, CDR1 is SGDLS and CDR2 is YYNGEE. This CDR3 comprises 14 residues. The V end lost 4 bases, the J end lost 3 bases, and 11 bases lay between the germline ends. The CDR3 is CASSSWGVYNEQFF. CDR3 DNA: TGTGCCAGCAGCTCCTGGGGAGTCTACAATGAGCAGTTCTTC.

This clonotype occurred many times. The rearrangement uses TRBV29-1 and TRBJ2-5; TRBD1 agrees at 8 bases. The germline gives CDR1 SQVTM, CDR2 ANQGSEA. The CDR3 consists of 15 residues. Unmatched junction bases numbered 11, after V lost 2 bases and J lost 6 bases. CDR3 nucleotides: TGCAGCGTTGAACGGTACCAGGGGGCCGGGAAGACCCAGTACTTC. This encodes CSVERYQGAGKTQYF.

This clonotype has a count of ten or more. The genes are TRBV5-1 and TRBJ1-2; D unresolved. Trimming took off 0 bases at V and 4 bases at J, with 7 bases between the two ends. Germline V gene data show CDR1 as SGHRS and CDR2 as YFSETQ. This CDR3 has 13 residues. Here the CDR3 reads CASSLDAVYGYTF. In DNA, the CDR3 is TGCGCCAGCAGCTTGGATGCAGTCTATGGCTACACCTTC.

This clonotype was seen only a few times. This chain links TRBV20-1 with TRBJ2-1, with 11 bases identical to TRBD2. Germline CDR1 and CDR2: DFQATT and SNEGSKA (reference sequence). V lost 8 bases, J lost 9 bases, and 3 bases stayed unmatched. This CDR3 has 11 residues. DNA for the CDR3: TGCAGTACCGGGACTAGCGGTGAGCAGTTCTTC. This codes for CSTGTSGEQFF.

At least ten counts were recorded for this clonotype. The J gene is TRBJ2-1, the V gene TRBV7-2; possibly TRBD2 for D (5 bases). The germline gives CDR1 SGHTA, CDR2 FQGNSA. Trimming took off 7 bases at V and 2 bases at J, with 15 bases between the two ends. The CDR3 consists of 15 residues. The CDR3, as DNA: TGTGCCAGCACCCGCCCCGGAGGAGCCTACAATGAGCAGTTCTTC. This sequence encodes CASTRPGGAYNEQFF.

J is TRBJ2-7 and V is TRBV7-2; D tentatively reads TRBD1 or TRBD2 (5 bases each). This CDR3 has 15 residues. Germline loops: CDR1 SGHTA, CDR2 FQGNSA. V was trimmed by 4 bases and J by 3 bases, leaving 16 bases between them. The CDR3 spells CASSWSRDGGYEQYF. CDR3 nucleotide sequence: TGTGCCAGCAGCTGGTCCAGGGATGGGGGCTACGAGCAGTACTTC.